Listed here are 9 T cell receptor beta chains from one sample, sequenced in a study of T-cell memory formation after mild COVID-19 (dated by TCRdb to the early 2020s). Library method: 5' RACE. Sequencing was performed on an Illumina NovaSeq 6000. TCRdb passed the public sequencing reads through fastp at Q25 and MiXCR, retaining productive beta sequences. For every CDR3 protein sequence, its rows merge into one entry that carries the most common genes and DNA. This sample comprises 450,000 to 650,000 distinct CDR3 sequences, less than 25% of them detected only once. Approximately 8.4% of the sample is in the top ten clones. What was sequenced was PBMCs or a T cell subset sorted from them (not recorded which). The receptors were gathered from an adult woman who had mild COVID-19 (a few samples of this study predate the infection). The sample titles of this study are shuffled in the database, so cell type and time point are left out; the donor was told from shared clones.

The sample holds a few counts of this clonotype. This chain links TRBV6-6 with TRBJ2-1, with 11 bases lining up with TRBD2. This CDR3 has 20 residues. After removal of 4 bases from V and 7 bases from J, the junction contained 21 bases not matched to a gene. Germline V gene sequence: CDR1 MNHNY, CDR2 SVGAGI (reference sequence). The CDR3 bases are TGTGCCAGCAGTTTCGTCACTTACATTCTGACTAGCGGGGAAGGGAATGAGCAGTTCTTC. Protein sequence: CASSFVTYILTSGEGNEQFF.

This clonotype turned up a few times. The chain has TRBV19 and TRBJ2-7, with D perhaps assigned TRBD1 or TRBD2 (5 bases each). In germline, CDR1 is LNHDA, CDR2 SQIVND (reference sequence). The CDR3 is made up of 14 amino acids. With 3 bases removed from V and 2 bases from J, the gap between germline ends came to 11 bases. Written as DNA, the CDR3 is TGTGCCAGTAGTATGGGAGACAGTCCCTACGAGCAGTACTTC. Protein product: CASSMGDSPYEQYF.

The table lists this clonotype with a few counts. The chain is built from TRBV25-1 and TRBJ2-5; weak D call: TRBD2 (5 bases). The CDR3 length is 10 residues. V lost 10 bases to trimming and J lost 7 bases, with 10 bases between them. The germline gives CDR1 MGHDK, CDR2 SYGVNS. The DNA of the CDR3 is TGTGCCACCGGAGAGGGGACCCAGTACTTC. Translating it yields CATGEGTQYF.

This clonotype was seen more than once but under ten times. The chain employs TRBV12-3 or TRBV12-4 and TRBJ2-3; D is unresolved. The CDR3 consists of 16 residues. Between the trimmed V and J ends, which lost 7 bases and 0 bases, there was a span of 17 bases. The CDR3 loop is CASNAGLSTSTDTQYF. The CDR3 DNA sequence: TGTGCCAGCAACGCTGGGCTATCCACTAGCACAGATACGCAGTATTTT.

The rearrangement uses TRBV10-3 and TRBJ2-6, with TRBD1 identical over 8 bases. This CDR3 contains 18 residues. J lost 1 base, V lost 4 bases, and 9 bases had no gene match. CDR1 and CDR2 (germline): ENHRY, SYGVKD. CDR3 protein: CAISGSGTGGSGANVLTF. Here the CDR3 DNA reads TGTGCCATCAGTGGATCCGGGACAGGAGGTTCTGGGGCCAACGTCCTGACTTTC.

Here the CDR3 reads CASSPAGTWGNEQFF. The DNA for the CDR3 is TGTGCCAGCAGCCCCGCCGGGACTTGGGGGAATGAGCAGTTCTTC. The chain couples TRBV7-7 to TRBJ2-1; a possible D gene is TRBD2 (6 bases). Germline CDR1 is SSHAT and CDR2 is FNYEAQ (reference sequence). Trimming took 5 bases from V and 7 from J, leaving 18 bases between them. This CDR3 region has 15 residues.

The chain couples TRBV2 to TRBJ2-4; D is uncertain. Germline V gene lookup returns CDR1 SNHLY and CDR2 FYNNEI. Trimming left V 9 bases short and J 0 bases short, with 12 bases between. The CDR3 covers 14 residues. CDR3 loop: CASDGTLAKNIQYF. CDR3 DNA sequence: TGTGCCAGTGACGGAACACTAGCCAAAAACATTCAGTACTTC.

The chain is built from TRBV7-3 and TRBJ2-3; possibly TRBD2 for D (5 bases). Trimming cost V 5 bases and J 2 bases, with 14 bases left between them. The CDR3 has 15 amino acids. The germline V gene encodes CDR1 SGHTA and CDR2 FQGTGA. The CDR3 spells CASSRGSGATDTQYF. The CDR3 DNA reads as TGTGCCAGCAGCCGAGGGAGCGGAGCCACAGATACGCAGTATTTT.

V and J are TRBV9 and TRBJ1-2; D not certain. Trimming took off 0 bases at V and 0 bases at J, with 6 bases between the two ends. Per the germline V gene, CDR1 is SGDLS and CDR2 is YYNGEE. This CDR3 has 14 amino acids. The CDR3 spells CASSVGTANYGYTF. CDR3 DNA: TGTGCCAGCAGCGTAGGGACGGCTAACTATGGCTACACCTTC. The entire variable domain, with the rest obtained from reference TRBV9 and TRBJ1-2, is as follows: DSGVTQTPKHLITATGQRVTLRCSPRSGDLSVYWYQQSLDQGLQFLIQYYNGEERAKGNILERFSAQQFPDLHSELNLSSLELGDSALYFCASSVGTANYGYTFGSGTRLTVV.